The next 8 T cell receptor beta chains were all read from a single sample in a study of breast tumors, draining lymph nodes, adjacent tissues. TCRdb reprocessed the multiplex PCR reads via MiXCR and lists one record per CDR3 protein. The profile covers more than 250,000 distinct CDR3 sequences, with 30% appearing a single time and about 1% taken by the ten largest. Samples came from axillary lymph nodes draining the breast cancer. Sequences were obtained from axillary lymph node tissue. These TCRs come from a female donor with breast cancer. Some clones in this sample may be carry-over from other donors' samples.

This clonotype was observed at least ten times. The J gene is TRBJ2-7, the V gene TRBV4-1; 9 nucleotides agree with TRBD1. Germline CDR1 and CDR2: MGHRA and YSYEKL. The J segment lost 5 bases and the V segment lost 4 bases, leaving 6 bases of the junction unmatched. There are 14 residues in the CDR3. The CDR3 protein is CASSLGTGRNEQYF. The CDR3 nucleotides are TGCGCCAGCAGCCTTGGGACAGGGAGGAACGAGCAGTACTTC.

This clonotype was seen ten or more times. The CDR3 DNA follows: TGTGCCAGTAGTATAACGCGGGAGGCCACTCGCACAGATACGCAGTATTTT. This encodes CASSITREATRTDTQYF. V is TRBV19 and J is TRBJ2-3; TRBD2 matches at 8 bases. CDR3 length: 17 residues. V dropped 2 bases and J dropped 1; count of bases not matched to a gene: 8. Germline CDR1 reads LNHDA; CDR2 reads SQIVND (reference sequence).

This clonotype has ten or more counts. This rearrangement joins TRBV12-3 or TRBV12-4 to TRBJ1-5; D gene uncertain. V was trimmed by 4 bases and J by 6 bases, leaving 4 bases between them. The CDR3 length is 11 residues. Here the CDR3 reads CASSSGQPQHF. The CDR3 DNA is TGTGCCAGCAGTTCGGGTCAGCCCCAGCATTTT.

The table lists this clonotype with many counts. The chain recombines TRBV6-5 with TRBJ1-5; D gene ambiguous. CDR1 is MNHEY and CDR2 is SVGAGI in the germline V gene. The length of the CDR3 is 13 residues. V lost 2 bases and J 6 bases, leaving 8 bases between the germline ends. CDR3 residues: CASSYRVGQPQHF. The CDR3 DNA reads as TGTGCCAGCAGTTACAGGGTCGGTCAGCCCCAGCATTTT.

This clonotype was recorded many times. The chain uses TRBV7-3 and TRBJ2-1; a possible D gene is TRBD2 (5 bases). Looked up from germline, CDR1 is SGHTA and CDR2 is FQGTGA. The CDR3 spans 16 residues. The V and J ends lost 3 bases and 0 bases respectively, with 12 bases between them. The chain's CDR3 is CASSLTISSSYNEQFF. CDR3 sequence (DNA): TGTGCCAGCAGCTTGACTATCTCCAGCTCCTACAATGAGCAGTTCTTC. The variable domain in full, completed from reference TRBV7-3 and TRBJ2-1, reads GAGVSQTPSNKVTEKGKYVELRCDPISGHTALYWYRQSLGQGPEFLIYFQGTGAADDSGLPNDRFFAVRPEGSVSTLKIQRTERGDSAVYLCASSLTISSSYNEQFFGPGTRLTVL.

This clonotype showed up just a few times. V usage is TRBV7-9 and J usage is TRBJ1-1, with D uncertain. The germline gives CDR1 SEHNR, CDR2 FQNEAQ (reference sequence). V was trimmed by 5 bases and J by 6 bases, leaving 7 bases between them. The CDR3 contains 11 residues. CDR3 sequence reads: CASSLMAEAFF. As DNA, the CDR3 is TGTGCCAGCAGCCTGATGGCTGAAGCTTTCTTT.

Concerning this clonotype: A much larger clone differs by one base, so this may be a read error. CDR3 loop: CASSRTSSEQYF. The CDR3, as DNA: TGTGCCAGCAGCCGGACTAGCTCGGAGCAGTACTTC. The gene calls are TRBV5-6 and TRBJ2-7; 8 bases align to TRBD2. The V and J ends lost 4 bases and 7 bases, in that order; junction bases with no gene match: 4. The CDR3 contains 12 residues. Per the germline V gene, CDR1 is SGHDT and CDR2 is YYEEEE.

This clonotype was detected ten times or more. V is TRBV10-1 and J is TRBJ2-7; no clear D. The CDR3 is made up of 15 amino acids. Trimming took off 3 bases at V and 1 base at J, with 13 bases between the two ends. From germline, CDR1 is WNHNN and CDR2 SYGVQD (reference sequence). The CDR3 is CASSEGIGRSYEQYF. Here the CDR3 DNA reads TGCGCCAGCAGTGAAGGGATTGGCCGTTCCTACGAGCAGTACTTC.